This TCR beta chain was recovered during a study of T cell responses to AZD1222 COVID-19 vaccine. Study-level findings and limits: Unmutated variant regions are reportedly the target of nearly half of TCRs that are spike-specific.

Notes on this clone: Antigen unknown.

Recipients boosted at about 4 weeks or about 12 weeks are pooled. Some clones are missing from TCRdb's copy, which holds only in-frame ones; the method was immunoSEQ multiplex PCR. The table has roughly 120,000 clones, about 90% seen once; the top ten hold approximately 2.6%. The receptor's source is an adult who received the AZD1222 COVID-19 vaccine. This specimen was peripheral blood, taken 28 days after the second AZD1222 dose.

The CDR3 protein is CASSSLNRGPQYF. CDR3 in DNA: TGTGCCAGCAGTTCACTTAACAGGGGCCCGCAGTACTTC. V gene TRBV27 combines with J gene TRBJ2-7, with TRBD1 matching 7 bases. V shed 4 bases, J shed 9 bases, and the junction held 9 bases outside the gene matches. The germline V gene encodes CDR1 MNHEY and CDR2 SMNVEV (reference sequence). CDR3 size: 13 residues.